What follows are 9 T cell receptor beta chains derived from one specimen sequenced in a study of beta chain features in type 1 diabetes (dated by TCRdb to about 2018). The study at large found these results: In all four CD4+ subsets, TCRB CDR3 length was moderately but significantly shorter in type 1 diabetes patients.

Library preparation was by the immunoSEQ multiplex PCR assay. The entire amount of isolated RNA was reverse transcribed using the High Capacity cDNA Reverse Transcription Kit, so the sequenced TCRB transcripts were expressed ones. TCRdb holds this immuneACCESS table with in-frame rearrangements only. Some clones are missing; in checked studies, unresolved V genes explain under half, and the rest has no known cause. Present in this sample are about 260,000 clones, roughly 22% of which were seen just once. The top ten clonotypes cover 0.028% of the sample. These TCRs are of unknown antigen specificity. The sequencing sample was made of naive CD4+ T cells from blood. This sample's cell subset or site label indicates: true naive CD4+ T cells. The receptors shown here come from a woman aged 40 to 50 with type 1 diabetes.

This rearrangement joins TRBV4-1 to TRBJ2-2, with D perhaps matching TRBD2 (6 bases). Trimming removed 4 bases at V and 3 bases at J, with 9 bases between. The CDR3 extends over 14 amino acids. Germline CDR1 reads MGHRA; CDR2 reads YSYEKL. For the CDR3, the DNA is TGCGCCAGCAGCCCGGGACTTTACACCGGGGAGCTGTTTTTT. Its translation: CASSPGLYTGELFF.

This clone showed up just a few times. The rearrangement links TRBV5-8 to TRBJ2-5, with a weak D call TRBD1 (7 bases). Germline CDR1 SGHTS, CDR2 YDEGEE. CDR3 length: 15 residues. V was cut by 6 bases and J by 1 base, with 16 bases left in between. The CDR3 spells CASTRRGQLQETQYF. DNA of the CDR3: TGTGCCAGCACTCGGAGGGGACAGCTCCAAGAGACCCAGTACTTC.

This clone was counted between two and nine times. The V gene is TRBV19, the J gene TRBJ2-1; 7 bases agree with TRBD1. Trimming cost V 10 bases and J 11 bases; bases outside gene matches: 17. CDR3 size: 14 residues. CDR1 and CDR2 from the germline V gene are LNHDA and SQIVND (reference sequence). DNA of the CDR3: TGTGCCACCAACCCACCGGGACAGATGCTTAAGCAGTTCTTC. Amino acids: CATNPPGQMLKQFF.

The CDR3 here is CASSLRHLGDEQFF. CDR3 coding DNA: TGTGCCAGCAGCTTGAGACACCTTGGCGATGAGCAGTTCTTC. The chain links TRBV5-4 to TRBJ2-1; D gene uncertain. V shed 1 base and J shed 8 bases, with 13 bases lying between them. The germline gives CDR1 SGHNT, CDR2 YYREEE (reference sequence). This CDR3 comprises 14 residues.

CDR3 sequence reads: CASSQGSRGSQTQYF. CDR3 DNA: TGTGCCAGCAGCCAAGGCTCCAGGGGGAGTCAGACCCAGTACTTC. The rearrangement links TRBV14 to TRBJ2-5; 7 bases agree with TRBD1. Germline trimming cut 1 base from V and 6 bases from J; bases unmatched to any gene: 8. CDR1 and CDR2 (germline): SGHDN, FVKESK. This CDR3 is built from 15 residues. Supplemented by reference TRBV14 and TRBJ2-5, the full variable domain reads EAGVTQFPSHSVIEKGQTVTLRCDPISGHDNLYWYRRVMGKEIKFLLHFVKESKQDESGMPNNRFLAERTGGTYSTLKVQPAELEDSGVYFCASSQGSRGSQTQYFGPGTRLLVL.

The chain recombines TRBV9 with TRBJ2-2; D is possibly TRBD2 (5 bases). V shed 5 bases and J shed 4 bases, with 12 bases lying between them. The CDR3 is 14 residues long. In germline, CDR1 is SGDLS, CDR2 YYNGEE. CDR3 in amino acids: CASRSLVGTGELFF. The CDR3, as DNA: TGTGCCAGCAGGTCACTAGTAGGCACCGGGGAGCTGTTTTTT.

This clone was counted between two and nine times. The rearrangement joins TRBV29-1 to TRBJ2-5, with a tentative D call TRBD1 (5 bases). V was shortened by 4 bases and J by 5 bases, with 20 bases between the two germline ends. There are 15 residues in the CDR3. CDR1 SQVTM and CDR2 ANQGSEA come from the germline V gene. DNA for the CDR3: TGCAGCGTTGGTTGGGGCAGGTTGAAGGGGGAGACCCAGTACTTC. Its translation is CSVGWGRLKGETQYF.

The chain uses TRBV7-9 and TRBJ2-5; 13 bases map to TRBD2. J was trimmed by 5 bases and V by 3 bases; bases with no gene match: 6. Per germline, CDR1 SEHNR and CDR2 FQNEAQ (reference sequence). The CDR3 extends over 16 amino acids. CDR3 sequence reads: CASSFLGLAGLETQYF. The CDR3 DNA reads TGTGCCAGCAGCTTCCTGGGACTAGCGGGGTTGGAGACCCAGTACTTC. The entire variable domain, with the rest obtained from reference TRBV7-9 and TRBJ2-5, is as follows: DTGVSQNPRHKITKRGQNVTFRCDPISEHNRLYWYRQTLGQGPEFLTYFQNEAQLEKSRLLSDRFSAERPKGSFSTLEIQRTEQGDSAMYLCASSFLGLAGLETQYFGPGTRLLVL.

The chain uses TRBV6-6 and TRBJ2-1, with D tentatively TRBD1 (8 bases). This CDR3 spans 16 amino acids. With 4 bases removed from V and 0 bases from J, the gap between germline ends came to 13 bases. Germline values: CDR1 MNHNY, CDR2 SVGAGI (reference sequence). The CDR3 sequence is CASSLQGGNSYNEQFF. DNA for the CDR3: TGTGCCAGCAGTTTACAGGGGGGGAACTCCTACAATGAGCAGTTCTTC.